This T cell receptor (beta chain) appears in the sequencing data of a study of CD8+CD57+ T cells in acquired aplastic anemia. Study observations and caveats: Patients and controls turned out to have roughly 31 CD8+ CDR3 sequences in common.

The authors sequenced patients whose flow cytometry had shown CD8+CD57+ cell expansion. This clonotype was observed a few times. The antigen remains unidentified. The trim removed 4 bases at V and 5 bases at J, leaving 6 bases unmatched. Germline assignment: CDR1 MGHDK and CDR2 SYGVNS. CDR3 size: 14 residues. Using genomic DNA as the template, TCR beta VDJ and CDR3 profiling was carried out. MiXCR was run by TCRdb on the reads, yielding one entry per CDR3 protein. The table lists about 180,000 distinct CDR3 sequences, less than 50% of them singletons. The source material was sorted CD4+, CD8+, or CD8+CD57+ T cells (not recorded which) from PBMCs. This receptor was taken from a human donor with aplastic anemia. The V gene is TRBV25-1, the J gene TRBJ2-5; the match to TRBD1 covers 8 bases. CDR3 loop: CASSVTRDRETQYF. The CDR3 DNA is TGTGCCAGCAGTGTTACCCGGGACAGGGAGACCCAGTACTTC.